The clone carrying this TCR beta chain was observed a handful of times. Its antigen is still unknown. This sample stems from a study of T-cell memory formation after mild COVID-19. Study-wide results and caveats: Pre-infection memory showed some responding clones, and this suggested that cross-reactive memory joined.

With V trimmed by 1 base and J by 5 bases, 6 bases remained unmatched. Germline V CDR1 and CDR2: SGHAT, FQNNGV. CDR3 length: 16 amino acids. MiXCR, run by TCRdb on the 5' RACE reads, gives a single entry per CDR3 protein. This sample has around 300,000 distinct CDR3 sequences; around 13% occur once, and the top ten carry 20% to 25%. Sequencing input: PBMCs or a T cell subset sorted from them (not recorded which). The chain joins TRBV11-2 to TRBJ2-7, with 12 bases lining up with TRBD1. The sequence was collected from a man between 18 and 29 years old who had mild COVID-19 (a few samples of this study predate the infection). Cell type and time point are not known. The CDR3 here is CASSLGGTGGIHEQYF. DNA for the CDR3: TGTGCCAGCAGCTTAGGTGGGACAGGGGGCATACACGAGCAGTACTTC. Supplemented by reference TRBV11-2 and TRBJ2-7, the full variable domain reads EAGVAQSPRYKIIEKRQSVAFWCNPISGHATLYWYQQILGQGPKLLIQFQNNGVVDDSQLPKDRFSAERLKGVDSTLKIQPAKLEDSAVYLCASSLGGTGGIHEQYFGPGTRLTVT.